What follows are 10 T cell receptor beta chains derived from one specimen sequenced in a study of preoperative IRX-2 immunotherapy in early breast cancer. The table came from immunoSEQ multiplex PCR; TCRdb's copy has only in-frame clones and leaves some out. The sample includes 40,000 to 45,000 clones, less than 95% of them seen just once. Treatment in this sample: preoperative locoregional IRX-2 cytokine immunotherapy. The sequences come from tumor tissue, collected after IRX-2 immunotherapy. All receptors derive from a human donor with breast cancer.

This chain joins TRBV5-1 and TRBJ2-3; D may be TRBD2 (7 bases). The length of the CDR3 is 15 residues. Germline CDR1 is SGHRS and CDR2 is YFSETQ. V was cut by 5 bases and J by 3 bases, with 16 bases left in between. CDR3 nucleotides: TGCGCCAGCAGTGAAGGGGGGGCCTTAACAGATACGCAGTATTTT. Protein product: CASSEGGALTDTQYF.

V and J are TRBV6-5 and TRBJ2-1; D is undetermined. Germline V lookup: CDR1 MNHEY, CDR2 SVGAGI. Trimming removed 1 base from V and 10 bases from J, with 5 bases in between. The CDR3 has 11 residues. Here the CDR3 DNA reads TGTGCCAGCAGTTACTTTGGGGAGCAGTTCTTC. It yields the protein CASSYFGEQFF.

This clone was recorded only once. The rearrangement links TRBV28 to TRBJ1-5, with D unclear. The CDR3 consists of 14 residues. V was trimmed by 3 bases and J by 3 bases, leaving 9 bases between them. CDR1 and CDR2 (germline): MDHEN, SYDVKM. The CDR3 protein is CASSLADFNQPQHF. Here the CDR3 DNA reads TGTGCCAGCAGTTTGGCGGATTTCAATCAGCCCCAGCATTTT. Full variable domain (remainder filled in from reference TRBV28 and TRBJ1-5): DVKVTQSSRYLVKRTGEKVFLECVQDMDHENMFWYRQDPGLGLRLIYFSYDVKMKEKGDIPEGYSVSREKKERFSLILESASTNQTSMYLCASSLADFNQPQHFGDGTRLSIL.

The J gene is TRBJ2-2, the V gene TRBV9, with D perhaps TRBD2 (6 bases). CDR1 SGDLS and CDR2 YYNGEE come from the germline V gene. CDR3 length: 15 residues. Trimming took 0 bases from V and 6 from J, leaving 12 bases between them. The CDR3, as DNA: TGTGCCAGCAGCGTAGCCTCCGGGGGATCCGGGGAGCTGTTTTTT. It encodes CASSVASGGSGELFF.

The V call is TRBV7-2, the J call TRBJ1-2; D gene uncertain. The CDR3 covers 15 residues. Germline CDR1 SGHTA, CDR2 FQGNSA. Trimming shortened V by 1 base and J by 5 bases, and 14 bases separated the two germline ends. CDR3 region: CASSLDGSSGYGYTF. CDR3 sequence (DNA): TGTGCCAGCAGCTTAGATGGCTCCTCTGGGTATGGCTACACCTTC.

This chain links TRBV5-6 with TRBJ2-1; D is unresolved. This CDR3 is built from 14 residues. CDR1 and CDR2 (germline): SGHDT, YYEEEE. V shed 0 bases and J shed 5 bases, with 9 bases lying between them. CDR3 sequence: CASSLVLSHNEQFF. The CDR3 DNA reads TGTGCCAGCAGCTTGGTGCTGTCCCACAATGAGCAGTTCTTC.

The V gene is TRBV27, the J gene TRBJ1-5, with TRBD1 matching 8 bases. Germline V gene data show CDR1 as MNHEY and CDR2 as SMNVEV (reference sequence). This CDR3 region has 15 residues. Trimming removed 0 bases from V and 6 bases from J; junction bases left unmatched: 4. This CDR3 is CASSLSGRGRQPQHF. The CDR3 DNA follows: TGTGCCAGCAGTTTATCTGGCAGGGGGCGTCAGCCCCAGCATTTT.

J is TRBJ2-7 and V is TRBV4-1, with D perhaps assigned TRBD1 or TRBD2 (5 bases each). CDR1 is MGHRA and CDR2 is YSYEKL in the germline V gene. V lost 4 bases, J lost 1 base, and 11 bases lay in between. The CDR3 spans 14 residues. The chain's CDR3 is CASSRRDLSYEQYF. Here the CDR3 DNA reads TGCGCCAGCAGCCGTCGGGACCTATCCTACGAGCAGTACTTC.

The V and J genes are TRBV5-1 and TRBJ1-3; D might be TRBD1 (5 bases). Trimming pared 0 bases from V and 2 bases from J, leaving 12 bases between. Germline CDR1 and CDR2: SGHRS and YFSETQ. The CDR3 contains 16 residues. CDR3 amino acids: CASSLDGARTGNTIYF. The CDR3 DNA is TGCGCCAGCAGCTTGGACGGGGCGAGGACTGGAAACACCATATATTTT.

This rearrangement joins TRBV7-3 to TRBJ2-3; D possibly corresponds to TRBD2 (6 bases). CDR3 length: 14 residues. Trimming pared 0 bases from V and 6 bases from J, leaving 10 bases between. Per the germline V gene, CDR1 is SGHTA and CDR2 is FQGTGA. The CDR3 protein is CASSLTSGRDTQYF. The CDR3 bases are TGTGCCAGCAGCTTAACGTCAGGGAGGGATACGCAGTATTTT.